This TCR beta chain was obtained from a study of Graves' ophthalmopathy and Graves' hyperthyroidism. The wider study: Peripheral blood (taken before any treatment) was collected at initial diagnosis. The study, taken as a whole, reports: Appearing in blood as well were most expanded thyroid clonotypes above 0.001 frequency.

RNA transcripts yielded amplified TCR beta CDR3 regions. Scientists carried out first-round RT-PCR using HTBI primers and then a second-round multiplex PCR. TCRdb re-called the multiplex PCR reads with MiXCR, one entry per CDR3 protein. The table has hundreds of thousands of distinct CDR3 sequences, around a fifth seen once. Hyperthyroidism is called stable when no ophthalmopathy develops within 18 months of follow-up. Other autoimmune disease, uncontrolled infection, pregnancy and lactation led to exclusion. This CDR3 is built from 14 residues. The germline gives CDR1 DFQATT, CDR2 SNEGSKA (reference sequence). V lost 6 bases and J 4 bases, leaving 18 bases between the germline ends. This clonotype was detected ten times or more. Antigen unknown.

Sequencing was done on a sample of peripheral blood. V usage is TRBV20-1 and J usage is TRBJ2-5; D is possibly TRBD1 (7 bases). This clonotype was obtained from a woman younger than 30 with stable Graves' hyperthyroidism. The CDR3 reads CSARGGTVAETQYF. CDR3 DNA sequence: TGCAGTGCCCGAGGGGGGACAGTGGCAGAGACCCAGTACTTC.